This T cell receptor (beta chain) was identified during a study of blood T cell repertoires in COVID-19. Study context: Nucleic acid was either cDNA or gDNA, and it came from T cells, B-cell-depleted T cells, or PBMCs.

In the original analysis: Estimation of nucleated cell counts relied on the amplification of reference gene primers. Generated by immunoSEQ multiplex PCR, the TCRdb table keeps only in-frame clones and is missing some. That table is the source of V, J and clone size, and D and trimming were worked out from the DNA. The repertoire holds 150,000 to 200,000 clones, with about 86% as singletons. This CDR3 has 15 amino acids. Trimming at V came to 0 bases and at J to 3 bases, leaving 4 bases not matched to a gene. Germline V gives CDR1 MNHEY, CDR2 SVGEGT. This TCR was sampled from a man between 60 and 75 years old with acute or convalescent COVID-19. The genes are TRBV6-2 or TRBV6-3 and TRBJ1-1; 7 nucleotides match TRBD1. Specimen: peripheral blood. The CDR3 loop reads CASSYSTGIYTEAFF. CDR3 nucleotides: TGTGCCAGCAGTTACTCGACAGGGATTTACACTGAAGCTTTCTTT.